The subject of this entry is one T cell receptor beta chain. Its antigen remains unidentified. Profiling relied on immunoSEQ multiplex PCR, and the TCRdb table lists in-frame clones only, not all of them. The data hold about 50,000 clones, with approximately 92% observed a single time. The data stem from a study of CD4+ T cells in melanoma. Overall study results and limits: Reportedly, melanoma neoantigen-specific CD4+ T cells showed varied differentiation states.

This clonotype was obtained from a human donor with melanoma. Specimen: peripheral blood.

The CDR3 sequence: CAIKKEGTEAFF. The CDR3 nucleotides read TGTGCCATCAAAAAAGAGGGCACTGAAGCTTTCTTT. The chain employs TRBV10-3 and TRBJ1-1; D is unclear. V was cut by 7 bases and J by 4 bases, with 10 bases left in between. CDR1 ENHRY and CDR2 SYGVKD come from the germline V gene. The CDR3 runs to 12 residues.